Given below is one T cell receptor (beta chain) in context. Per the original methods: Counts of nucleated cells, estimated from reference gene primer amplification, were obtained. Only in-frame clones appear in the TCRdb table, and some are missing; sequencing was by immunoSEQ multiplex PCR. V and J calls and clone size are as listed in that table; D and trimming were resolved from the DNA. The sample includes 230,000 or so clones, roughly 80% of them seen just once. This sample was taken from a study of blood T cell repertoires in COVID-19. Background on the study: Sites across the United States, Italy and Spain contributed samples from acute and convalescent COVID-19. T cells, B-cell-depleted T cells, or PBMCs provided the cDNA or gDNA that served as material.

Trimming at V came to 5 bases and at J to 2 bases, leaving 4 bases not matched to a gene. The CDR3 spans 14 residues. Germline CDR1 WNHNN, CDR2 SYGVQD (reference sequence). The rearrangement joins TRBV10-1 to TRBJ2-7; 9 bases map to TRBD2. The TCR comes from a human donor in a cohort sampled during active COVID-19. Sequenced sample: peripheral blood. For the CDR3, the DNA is TGCGCCAGCAGTAGGCGGGAGGGGCCCTACGAGCAGTACTTC. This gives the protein CASSRREGPYEQYF.